This T cell receptor beta chain was retrieved from a study of neurological immune-mediated disorders. Findings and caveats of the study: CDR3 amino acid sequences of expanded clones were not shared across subjects, a result suggesting private repertoires in all groups.

Time point of the sample: longitudinal time-point 3. Germline loops: CDR1 SGHTA, CDR2 FQGNSA. This CDR3 has 15 residues. Deletions cut 1 base from V and 6 bases from J, with 13 bases between. There are many counts of this clonotype. Its cognate antigen is unknown. From the 5' RACE reads, TCRdb called clonotypes with MiXCR, one entry per CDR3 protein. Of roughly 45,000 distinct CDR3 sequences listed, about 13% are singletons. The origin of this receptor is a man aged 30 to 39 in good health. Specimen: PBMCs. The gene calls are TRBV7-2 and TRBJ2-1; no clear D gene. CDR3: CASSLVAVGGNEQFF. CDR3 bases: TGTGCCAGCAGCTTAGTGGCCGTTGGTGGCAATGAGCAGTTCTTC.